This T cell receptor (beta chain) was obtained from a study of cytomegalovirus exposure and HLA in healthy donors. Findings and limits, study-wide: Rare TCR sequences dominated, though some public TCRs recurred in many donors. Reported performance of the classifier showed diagnosis of cytomegalovirus status with high specificity and sensitivity. Over 150 TCR beta chains were listed as cytomegalovirus-associated. Subsequent analysis found a tendency for first-cohort TCR clusters to co-occur within the approximately 130 validation repertoires.

Here immunoSEQ multiplex PCR was the method, and the copy in TCRdb shows in-frame clones only, minus some. Seen here are about 360,000 clones, 80% to 90% observed once, and the top ten hold over 0.75%. The V and J ends lost 0 bases and 3 bases respectively, with 13 bases between them. Germline V gene data show CDR1 as GTSNPN and CDR2 as SVGIG (reference sequence). The CDR3 sequence is 15 residues long. As for this clone: Its cognate antigen is unknown.

The specimen was PBMCs. The sequence derives from a woman aged 18-29 years in good health and CMV-seronegative. V gene TRBV30 combines with J gene TRBJ2-3, with D maybe TRBD1 (7 bases). This CDR3 is CAWSVGGGETDTQYF. The CDR3 DNA reads TGTGCCTGGAGTGTAGGGGGCGGGGAGACAGATACGCAGTATTTT.